This TCR beta chain was profiled in a study of cytomegalovirus exposure and HLA in healthy donors (dated by TCRdb to about 2017). Turning to the overall study: An earlier analysis of several hundred of the donors reported 276 Gb of sequence data and about 120 million unique TCR beta sequences obtained from about 179 million T cells. The study combined high-throughput TCR immunosequencing, statistical association of individual TCRs with disease status, and machine learning to predict cytomegalovirus infection status. Besides the first cohort of some 670 subjects, a separate validation cohort made up of some 110 different subjects was used. Class I and class II HLA loci were covered by the typing at four-digit resolution. A later genetic analysis took genome-wide SNP genotypes for about 55% of the 666 donors and used that subset as a discovery cohort. Donor age, sex, ethnicity and CMV serostatus were compiled together with the repertoire data. Among 300 to 500 genotyped donors of the cohort, an average of around 220,000 unique TCR beta nucleotide sequences was sequenced per donor, of which roughly 17% were non-productive. Typing coverage varied by locus: roughly 620-640 donors for A, B, C, DRB1 and DQB1; roughly 560 for DQA1; nearly 610 for DPA1; roughly 470 for DPB1. Rather than using new phenotypic data, the later analysis identified candidate immune exposures from TCR beta sequences and from how often those sequences occurred across donors. The study profiled the T cell repertoires of under 850 subjects by immunosequencing and related them to cytomegalovirus serostatus. Roughly 300 gigabases of sequencing data and around 87 million unique TCR sequences were included in an early release covering 500 to 750 HLA-typed donors. An earlier analysis of about 600 of the donors used high-throughput TCR beta sequencing to judge whether each TCR beta V gene segment behaved as functional or pseudogenic. Every discovery cohort repertoire had been produced on one sequencing platform. Roughly five DR-DQ haplotypes were handled as single units for association and clustering, since linkage in the cohort was strong. The study aimed to test whether signatures of past pathogen exposure could be identified by cataloging public T cell receptors. A later analysis re-examined previously published TCR beta repertoires from 500 to 700 donors and added high-resolution HLA genotyping to investigate patterns of TCR occurrence. Among the roughly 430 genotyped donors, 75% to 90% belonged to the genetic ancestry cluster associated with self-reported Caucasian donors.

The cohort was made up of roughly 670 healthy bone marrow donors. All cohort members were sampled while nominally healthy, although unrecorded immune exposures were likely present. The donor tested CMV seronegative, placing the donor among the 300 to 450 seronegative members of the cohort. Every donor gave a peripheral blood sample, and the peripheral blood mononuclear cells from that sample were used for TCR beta sequencing. The Qiagen DNeasy Blood Extraction Kit was used to extract genomic DNA from the blood cell samples. Receptor amplification or capture employed the immunoSEQ multiplex PCR assay. For the multiplex PCR, a mixture combining 60 forward primers for TCR Vbeta segments and 13 reverse primers for TCR Jbeta segments was used. Amplification of the CDR3 region of rearranged TCR beta genes was performed with a multiplex PCR assay on genomic DNA. The Illumina HiSeq System was used to sequence the amplified TCR beta libraries as 87-base-pair reads. As for how the authors treated the data: In a later analysis, approximately 74 million unique TCR beta chains were counted across the 666 repertoires, and roughly 11 million of these chains were shared by at least two donors. Raw reads were error-corrected and collapsed into unique sequences by a nearest-neighbor algorithm in which closely related sequences were merged to remove PCR and sequencing errors. To assign V, D and J gene segments, CDR3 sequences were aligned to IMGT reference sequences. For a sequence to be retained, a match of at least six nucleotides was required to both a V gene segment and a J gene segment. A rearrangement counted as productive if the CDR3 had no stop codons and remained in frame with V and J, and every other rearrangement counted as non-productive. Following IMGT convention, CDR3 was defined as the stretch from the second conserved V-encoded cysteine up to the conserved J-encoded phenylalanine. The earlier analysis of about 500 of the donors excluded sequences that lacked an unambiguous match to a single V gene segment. In an earlier analysis of roughly 500 of the donors, V segments were called functional above 56.7% productive rearrangements and were called segregating when the between-donor standard deviation exceeded 5%. A statistical classification framework was developed to diagnose cytomegalovirus status using the catalog of TCR beta chain sequences. In a later analysis, V and J genes were assigned by comparing TCR nucleotide sequences against IMGT/GENE-DB human TR gene sequences. In a later analysis, CDR3 sequences and most-parsimonious VDJ recombination scenarios were assigned using the TCRdist pipeline. In a later analysis, each TCR beta chain was defined by its CDR3 amino acid sequence together with its V-gene family, and reads lacking a unique V-gene family were excluded. A later analysis removed several hundred highly shared, low-generation-probability nucleotide sequences to deal with suspected cross-contamination and a sequencing artifact. In a later analysis, a clonal expansion index was calculated for each public chain from normalized within-repertoire ranks of inferred template counts. A later analysis computed generation probabilities with a VDJ recombination model fitted to out-of-frame rearrangements, and checked the results against IGoR. A later analysis scored TCR-TCR, TCR-HLA and TCR-CMV co-occurrence with hypergeometric tests, applying a repertoire-size bias correction to TCR pairs. In a later analysis, false discovery rates were estimated by permuting HLA or CMV assignments 20 times. In a later analysis, co-occurring TCRs were grouped with DBSCAN, and TCRdist sequence similarity was added when clustering was performed within HLA-allele-positive subsets. Repertoires with fewer than 30,000 or more than 120,000 public chains, plus five repertoires with anomalous nucleotide sharing, were excluded from co-occurrence clustering. In TCRdb, the immuneACCESS table is reduced to in-frame sequences with V and J assigned. These tables do not hold every clone; where another copy was compared, an unresolved V gene accounts for under half, and the others remain unexplained. V and J calls and clone size are as listed in that table; D and trimming were resolved from the DNA. The sample table contains over 150,000 clones; only one count was recorded for about four fifths of them. 4% to 5% of the sample comes from the top ten.

What the authors observed across the whole study: According to a later analysis, most CMV-associated TCR beta chains appeared to be HLA-restricted, and the HLA associations seemed to be driven largely by CMV exposure. When HLA alleles, especially DR and DQ, strongly co-occurred, TCR associations were difficult to assign to individual alleles. A later genetic analysis reported fewer N-insertions in productive TCRs among donors in an Asian-associated ancestry cluster than the approximately 700-donor mean. Most TCR sequences were observed very rarely across donors, whereas some public TCRs were present in many individuals. The classifier was reported to diagnose cytomegalovirus status with high specificity and sensitivity in both the original cohort and the validation cohort. Broadly in line with IMGT annotations, most TCR beta V segments showed up in productive rearrangements about 87% or about 30% of the time in an earlier analysis of around 600 of the donors. A later analysis reported that several top co-occurrence clusters appeared linked to parvovirus B19, influenza, CMV and Epstein-Barr virus. The study listed 164 TCR beta chains as associated with cytomegalovirus. A further reported finding was that TCR beta sequences accurately predicted the HLA-A and HLA-B alleles for most subjects in the first cohort. This cohort had only TCR beta chains sequenced, and the lack of alpha or paired-chain data limited which features could be detected. Correlated functional status among segregating V segments might be attributable to linkage disequilibrium, but an unknown experimental factor could not be ruled out. Because counts were too low, about 18 rarely observed V segments, including chromosome 9 orphons, were excluded from the earlier analysis of fewer than 650 of the donors. Because HLA typing was unavailable for some donors at each locus, only the typed subset was used in association tests. The only immune exposure information available for the cohort was CMV serostatus. A cluster of highly shared sequence variants was judged likely to represent a technical artifact of the sequencing pipeline. An association between a missense DCLRE1C variant and V-gene and J-gene trimming of TCR beta chains was found in a later genetic analysis and replicated in an independent cohort. Some IMGT-functional V segments, including TRBV6-2 and TRBV6-3, could not be told apart with the 87-base-pair reads, so those segments were excluded. A later analysis found that TCR association rates varied across HLA loci, with DRB1 alleles showing the most associated TCRs and HLA-C alleles the fewest. The presence/absence analyses assumed that sequencing depth was roughly uniform across donors, and that assumption may not be true. It was suggested by the authors that the approach could potentially be generalized to other disease states and immunological phenotypes. In a later analysis, HLA-associated TCR beta chains showed more clonal expansion and lower generation probabilities than non-associated chains that were equally common. A few of the identified cytomegalovirus-associated TCR beta chains were confirmed in vitro to be specific for cytomegalovirus antigens. In a later analysis, around 17,000 TCR beta sequences were associated with specific HLA alleles at a false discovery rate of 0.05.

As for this clone: The specificity of this receptor is unknown. The record has no base qualities; no much larger clone is one base away.

The CDR3 has 14 amino acids, counting the end cysteine and phenylalanine. Just the 42-base CDR3 DNA is kept, in frame starting at base 1. Trimming at the junction amounts to 1 base on V and 0 bases on J, and the germline ends lie 7 bases apart. CDR1 and CDR2, looked up from the germline V gene, are MNHNS and SASEGT. This clonotype originated in a man aged 30-40 years in good health and CMV-seronegative. The V and J genes are TRBV6-1 and TRBJ2-7; no D gene call is confident. Sequenced material: PBMCs. The DNA is TGTGCCAGCAGTGAAGGTCACAGCTCCTACGAGCAGTACTTC. Translation gives CASSEGHSSYEQYF.